The present T cell receptor beta chain was sequenced within a study of PD-L1 blockade in urothelial cancer. Study-wide findings and caveats: Below-median pretreatment blood TCR clonality predicted better survival.

Concerning this clone itself: The antigen remains unidentified.

The V end was cut by 3 bases, the J end by 8 bases, with 16 bases between. This CDR3 has 14 residues. From germline, CDR1 is MNHEY and CDR2 SMNVEV (reference sequence). Indicated time point: peripheral blood 6 weeks after treatment start. Patients yielded 1 to 8 samples each, pretreatment and on-treatment. TCRdb's copy holds only in-frame clones and misses some; the assay was immunoSEQ multiplex PCR. Among under 55,000 clones listed, almost 85% were seen once. Sequenced here: PBMCs, sampled around atezolizumab (anti-PD-L1) treatment. The clonotype comes from a man aged 55 to 69 with urothelial cancer. The rearrangement links TRBV27 to TRBJ1-2, with D possibly TRBD1 on 5 matching bases. CDR3 bases: TGTGCCAGCAGTTTCCGGGGGGGGGAAGGAGGCTACACCTTC. It translates to CASSFRGGEGGYTF.